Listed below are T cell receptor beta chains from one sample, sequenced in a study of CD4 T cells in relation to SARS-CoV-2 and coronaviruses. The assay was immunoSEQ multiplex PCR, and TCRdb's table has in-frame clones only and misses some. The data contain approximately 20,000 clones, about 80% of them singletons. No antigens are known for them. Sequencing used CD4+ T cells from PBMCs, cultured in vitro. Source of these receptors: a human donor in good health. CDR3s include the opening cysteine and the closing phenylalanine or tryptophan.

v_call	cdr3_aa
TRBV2	CASSAGGRQFF
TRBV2	CASSPQGNSPLHF
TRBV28	CASGWGGRGGYTF
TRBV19	CASSLRTGINSPLHF
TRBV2	CASGNRADRGVAFF
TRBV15	CATSPETSYNSPLHF
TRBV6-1	CASSVLAGEGGQETQYF
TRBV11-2	CASSLDRRQQYF
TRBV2	CASSEWTYEQYF
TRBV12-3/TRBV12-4	CASSPRDSYGYTF
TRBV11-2	CASSLSGELFF
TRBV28	CASSLVGFSGNTIYF
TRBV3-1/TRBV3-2	CASSLLAGGNTGELFF
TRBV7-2	CASSPSSPPYEQYF
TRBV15	CATSSSGTGPNYEQYF
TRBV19	CASRTSGVHNEQFF
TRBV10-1	CASSDRTGRYEQYF
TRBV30	CAWSVLGQDIEAFF
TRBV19	CASSPGWGQWYEQYF
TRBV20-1	CSAVLGNEQFF
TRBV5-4	CASSQNPAGEQFF
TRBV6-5	CASSPSGQGLQPQHF
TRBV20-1	CSASLAGLETQYF
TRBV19	CASSPTGTSRGDTQYF
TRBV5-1	CASSGGEIYGYTF
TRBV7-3	CASSQGAVDSPLHF
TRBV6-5	CASSQGQGFYGYTF
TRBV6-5	CASSLGRRTGELFF
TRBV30	CAWSNPGQGAYEQYF
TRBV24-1	CATSEAGNSPLHF
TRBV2	CASSEPQGILSQETQYF
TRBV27	CASSLGRGTNYGYTF
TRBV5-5	CASSWDRLNTEAFF